This TCR beta chain was captured by sequencing in a study of identical twins. Through template switching, a universal primer site was introduced, and the cDNA contained unique molecular identifiers. TCRdb re-called the 5' RACE reads through MiXCR, storing one row per CDR3 protein. The sample lists 700,000 or so distinct CDR3 sequences; approximately 9% were seen once. This clonotype was found a few times. What it binds is not known. Germline V CDR1 and CDR2: SGDLS, YYNGEE. The germline V and J ends were trimmed by 1 base and 3 bases, with 9 bases remaining between them. The CDR3 spans 14 residues. Study-wide results and caveats: Invariant MAIT and iNKT cells are populations that could partly confound zero-insertion analyses. Within beta out-of-frame sequences, the excess sharing observed between twins was weaker. Monozygotic twins shared more out-of-frame TCR alpha than recombination models predicted.

These same records also appear under a second study, on yellow fever vaccine responses in identical twins.

Sequenced material: PBMCs. J is TRBJ2-3 and V is TRBV9; D ambiguous. The sequence was collected from a woman aged 18 to 35 in good health. This CDR3 reads CASSVWVSTDTQYF. In nucleotides, the CDR3 is TGTGCCAGCAGCGTATGGGTATCAACAGATACGCAGTATTTT. Full variable domain (remainder filled in from reference TRBV9 and TRBJ2-3): DSGVTQTPKHLITATGQRVTLRCSPRSGDLSVYWYQQSLDQGLQFLIQYYNGEERAKGNILERFSAQQFPDLHSELNLSSLELGDSALYFCASSVWVSTDTQYFGPGTRLTVL.